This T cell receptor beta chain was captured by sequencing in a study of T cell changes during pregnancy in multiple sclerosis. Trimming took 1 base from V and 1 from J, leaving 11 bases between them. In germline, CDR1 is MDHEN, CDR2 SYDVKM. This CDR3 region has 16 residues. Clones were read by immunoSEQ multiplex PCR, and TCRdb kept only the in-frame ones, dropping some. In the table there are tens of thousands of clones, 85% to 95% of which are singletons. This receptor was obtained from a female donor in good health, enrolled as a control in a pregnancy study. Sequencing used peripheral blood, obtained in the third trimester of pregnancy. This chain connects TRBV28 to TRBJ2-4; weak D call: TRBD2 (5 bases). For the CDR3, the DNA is TGTGCCAGCAGTTTATTGGGAGCTCAGGCCAAAAACATTCAGTACTTC. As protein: CASSLLGAQAKNIQYF. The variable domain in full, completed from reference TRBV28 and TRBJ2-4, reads DVKVTQSSRYLVKRTGEKVFLECVQDMDHENMFWYRQDPGLGLRLIYFSYDVKMKEKGDIPEGYSVSREKKERFSLILESASTNQTSMYLCASSLLGAQAKNIQYFGAGTRLSVL.